The 7 T cell receptor beta chains in this list originate from one sample, sequenced in a study of blood T cell repertoires in COVID-19. Only in-frame clones appear in the TCRdb table, and some are missing; sequencing was by immunoSEQ multiplex PCR. This table holds about 160,000 clones, more than 70% found once. The sequencing sample was made of peripheral blood. Receptors were obtained from a man aged 50-60 years with active or convalescent COVID-19.

The chain uses TRBV7-2 and TRBJ2-5; D is perhaps TRBD1 (6 bases). Germline CDR1 reads SGHTA; CDR2 reads FQGNSA. With 2 bases removed from V and 1 base from J, the gap between germline ends came to 8 bases. This CDR3 has 14 amino acids. Here the CDR3 DNA reads TGTGCCAGCAGCTTATACAGGGCCCAAGAGACCCAGTACTTC. Residues: CASSLYRAQETQYF.

The chain employs TRBV6-5 and TRBJ1-5, with D maybe TRBD1 (6 bases). This CDR3 is built from 15 residues. The germline V gene has CDR1 MNHEY and CDR2 SVGAGI. V lost 6 bases and J lost 6, with 18 bases in between. This CDR3 reads CASSRAQGMGQPQHF. CDR3 sequence (DNA): TGTGCCAGCAGCCGAGCACAGGGAATGGGTCAGCCCCAGCATTTT.

Comment on this clone: The sample has other DNA sequences that encode this CDR3 too. J is TRBJ2-1 and V is TRBV4-3, with 8 bases fitting TRBD2. Germline V CDR1 and CDR2: LGHNA, YSLEER. Trimming took 3 bases from V and 0 from J; bases not matched to a gene: 4. The CDR3 has 16 amino acids. The CDR3 loop is CASSQASGSSYNEQFF. The DNA for the CDR3 is TGCGCCAGCAGCCAGGCAAGCGGGAGCTCCTACAATGAGCAGTTCTTC.

The chain combines TRBV6-6 with TRBJ1-2, with D perhaps matching TRBD1 (6 bases). V was trimmed by 6 bases and J by 6 bases, leaving 20 bases between them. CDR3 length: 15 amino acids. Per germline, CDR1 MNHNY and CDR2 SVGAGI (reference sequence). CDR3 sequence (DNA): TGTGCCAGCAGACCAAATCCTACAGGGTACCATGGCTACACCTTC. It encodes CASRPNPTGYHGYTF.

J is TRBJ1-5 and V is TRBV18; the match to TRBD1 covers 8 bases. V shed 4 bases, J shed 1 base, and the junction held 12 bases outside the gene matches. CDR1 is KGHSH, CDR2 LQKENI, per germline. This CDR3 is 18 amino acids long. CDR3 coding DNA: TGTGCCAGCTCACGGGTGGTACAGGGGGTGACAAGCAATCAGCCCCAGCATTTT. This translates into CASSRVVQGVTSNQPQHF.

CDR3 sequence: CASSIARTGEEKLFF. The CDR3 nucleotides read TGTGCCAGTAGTATAGCCCGGACAGGGGAAGAAAAACTGTTTTTT. The chain is built from TRBV19 and TRBJ1-4; 9 bases match TRBD1. Germline V CDR1 and CDR2: LNHDA, SQIVND (reference sequence). The trim removed 1 base at V and 8 bases at J, leaving 5 bases unmatched. There are 15 residues in the CDR3.

The gene calls are TRBV15 and TRBJ2-2, with TRBD1 matching over 7 bases. The V and J ends lost 3 bases and 1 base, in that order; junction bases with no gene match: 5. In germline, CDR1 is LNHNV, CDR2 YYDKDF (reference sequence). The CDR3 is made up of 16 amino acids. The CDR3 DNA reads as TGTGCCACCAGCAGGGGACAGAGAATGAACACCGGGGAGCTGTTTTTT. It specifies CATSRGQRMNTGELFF.